This T cell receptor beta chain was documented in a study of T-cell memory formation after mild COVID-19 (dated by TCRdb to the early 2020s). In the study overall: TCR sequence clusters from the two donors were found to be largely donor specific. In two donors, T-cell clones that expanded and contracted after mild COVID-19 were followed by sequencing TCRalpha and TCRbeta repertoires longitudinally. Two young, previously healthy adult volunteers, one female and one male, were included in the cohort. General findings and caveats noted by the study authors: SARS-CoV-2 specificity of the second-wave clones peaking on day 37 was not confirmed. Contracting CD4+ clones appeared mostly in the CM and EM memory subsets, whereas CD8+ clones were enriched in EMRA. Clones contracting from day 15 to 85 had balanced CD4/CD8 phenotypes, while a second wave expanding from day 15 to 37 was biased towards CD4+. Some responding clones were detected in pre-infection memory, which suggested that pre-existing cross-reactive memory T cells had joined the SARS-CoV-2 response. The study included only a couple of mild cases, and larger cohorts that include severe cases with pre-infection samples were judged to be necessary.

Ficoll-Paque density gradient centrifugation was used to isolate PBMCs. The run used an Illumina NovaSeq 6000. TCRalpha and TCRbeta cDNA libraries were built by 5'RACE with constant-segment primers, adding sample barcodes and unique molecular identifiers. RNA was extracted from every sample with Trizol reagent. Library amplification was performed in two PCR steps, and a second sample barcode and Illumina TruSeq adapters were introduced in the second step. Libraries were sequenced on an Illumina NovaSeq with 2 x 150 bp paired-end reads. In the paper's pipeline: The reads were demultiplexed and collapsed into UMI-guided consensus sequences using migec v1.2.7. Using mixcr v2.1.11, UMI consensuses were aligned to TRA and TRB V and J templates and then assembled into clonotypes. A clonotype was counted as expanded or contracted only if both edgeR and NoisET called the change significant, with noise models trained on biological replicates. For edgeR calls, the thresholds were a false discovery rate-adjusted p below 0.01 and a log2 fold-change of 1. As an exploratory analysis of dynamics, PCA with hierarchical clustering was applied to max-normalized trajectories of the 1000 most abundant clonotypes. The CD4 or CD8 phenotype of responding clones was assigned using the separately sequenced CD4+ and CD8+ repertoires. TCRdb reprocessed the public reads (quality trimming at Q25 with fastp, clone calling with MiXCR) and kept in-frame beta chains. Rows matching on CDR3 protein sequence are summarized as one entry with the most common DNA and genes. It is TCRdb's table, rather than the study itself, that gives the V and J calls and clone size. The sample records 250,000 to 300,000 distinct CDR3 sequences, around 15% of which are singletons. The ten largest clones take up roughly 23% of the sample.

This clonotype was detected ten times or more. Its specific antigen is unknown. Base qualities are not at hand, and no much larger clone is one base apart. V lost 0 bases and J lost 7 bases; the stretch between them is 13 bases long. CDR3 length: 15 amino acids, cysteine to phenylalanine. The kept DNA is CDR3 alone, 45 bases in frame from the first base. In this chain, TRBV12-3 or TRBV12-4 is recombined with TRBJ2-1, with the D gene not confidently named. The receptor was derived from a man between 18 and 29 years old who had mild COVID-19 (a few samples of this study predate the infection). The sample titles of this study are shuffled in the database, so cell type and time point are left out; the donor was told from shared clones. The specimen sequenced was PBMCs or a T cell subset sorted from them (not recorded which). This receptor has the CDR3 CASSLAVLTWNEQFF. Here is the DNA: TGTGCCAGCAGTTTAGCGGTTCTTACTTGGAATGAGCAGTTCTTC.